The next 25 T cell receptor beta chains were all read from a single sample in a study of early T cells in non-severe SARS-CoV-2 infection. TCRdb reprocessed the 5' RACE reads with MiXCR, giving one entry per CDR3 protein. Here the sample spans roughly 93,000 distinct CDR3 sequences, about 15% being singletons. Sample: whole blood. These receptors all come from an adult who was a healthcare worker with PCR-confirmed SARS-CoV-2 infection or an uninfected control (not recorded which).

V and J are TRBV27 and TRBJ1-1; D remains ambiguous. V lost 5 bases, J lost 1 base, and 11 bases lay in between. From germline, CDR1 is MNHEY and CDR2 SMNVEV (reference sequence). The CDR3 extends over 14 amino acids. The CDR3 bases are TGTGCCAGCAGTGAACGGGCCCCGAACACTGAAGCTTTCTTT. It codes for CASSERAPNTEAFF.

Remarks on this clonotype: The junction shows a germline mismatch at one end, possibly a read error. The CDR3 DNA follows: TGCAGCGTTGAACATGCGGCGATTTTT. The encoded protein is CSVEHAAIF. J is TRBJ2-3 and V is TRBV29-1; no reliable D call. The CDR3 spans 9 residues. Per germline, CDR1 SQVTM and CDR2 ANQGSEA.

The gene calls are TRBV5-4 and TRBJ2-1; a possible D gene is TRBD2 (6 bases). V was clipped by 0 bases and J by 15 bases, with 19 bases between them. This CDR3 contains 14 residues. CDR1 is SGHNT and CDR2 is YYREEE in the germline V gene (reference sequence). CDR3 sequence: CASSLVSGGLGWFF. The CDR3 DNA reads TGTGCCAGCAGCTTGGTTAGCGGCGGTCTGGGTTGGTTCTTC.

The table lists this clonotype with a few counts. The V and J genes are TRBV11-2 and TRBJ1-3; no reliable D call. This CDR3 has 15 residues. Trimming took 8 bases from V and 0 from J, leaving 14 bases between them. The V gene's germline CDR1 is SGHAT and CDR2 FQNNGV. The CDR3 reads CASRGGFNSGNTIYF. DNA for the CDR3: TGTGCCAGCCGCGGCGGGTTTAACTCTGGAAACACCATATATTTT.

The rearrangement links TRBV7-6 to TRBJ2-7; TRBD1 matches at 12 bases. The CDR3 runs to 19 residues. Germline values: CDR1 SGHVS, CDR2 FNYEAQ. The V and J ends lost 1 base and 4 bases, in that order; junction bases with no gene match: 14. CDR3 DNA sequence: TGTGCCAGCAGCTTAGGCGGGACAGGGGGCCCGAGTGTGATTTACGAGCAGTACGTC. Encoded protein: CASSLGGTGGPSVIYEQYV.

This clonotype was recorded a few times. The chain couples TRBV5-1 to TRBJ2-3; D is perhaps TRBD2 (6 bases). CDR1 and CDR2 from the germline V gene are SGHRS and YFSETQ. The CDR3 is made up of 14 amino acids. The germline V and J ends were trimmed by 6 bases and 2 bases, with 13 bases remaining between them. This chain's CDR3 is CASNGGSPTDTQYF. Written as DNA, the CDR3 is TGCGCCAGCAATGGGGGGAGCCCCACAGATACGCAGTATTTT. The complete variable domain, with remaining parts taken from reference TRBV5-1 and TRBJ2-3, reads KAGVTQTPRYLIKTRGQQVTLSCSPISGHRSVSWYQQTPGQGLQFLFEYFSETQRNKGNFPGRFSGRQFSNSRSEMNVSTLELGDSALYLCASNGGSPTDTQYFGPGTRLTVL.

The sample holds a few counts of this clonotype. This chain uses TRBV11-2 with TRBJ1-4, with D hard to call. Germline CDR1 reads SGHAT; CDR2 reads FQNNGV. The V and J ends lost 5 bases and 8 bases respectively, with 12 bases between them. The CDR3 covers 13 residues. CDR3 DNA sequence: TGTGCCAGCAGCCCTCCGCTTTCCGAAAAACTGTTTTTT. Translation gives CASSPPLSEKLFF.

V gene TRBV12-3 or TRBV12-4 combines with J gene TRBJ2-5, with TRBD2 identical over 12 bases. The CDR3 runs to 16 residues. The V and J ends lost 5 bases and 5 bases, in that order; junction bases with no gene match: 9. The CDR3 spells CASSPGGLAGRETQYF. In DNA, the CDR3 is TGTGCCAGCAGTCCGGGCGGACTAGCGGGGAGGGAGACCCAGTACTTC.

The CDR3 loop is CASSETGGNEQFF. For the CDR3, the DNA is TGTGCCAGCAGCGAAACAGGGGGCAATGAGCAGTTCTTC. The chain couples TRBV9 to TRBJ2-1, with 8 bases matching TRBD1. Looked up from germline, CDR1 is SGDLS and CDR2 is YYNGEE. Trimming at V came to 3 bases and at J to 6 bases, leaving 2 bases not matched to a gene. CDR3 length: 13 amino acids.

A few counts support this clonotype. The chain combines TRBV3-1 with TRBJ1-2; 10 bases match TRBD1. Germline assignment: CDR1 LGHDT and CDR2 YNNKEL (reference sequence). The CDR3 has 14 amino acids. The ends lost 2 bases at V and 8 bases at J; junction bases unmatched: 5. CDR3 bases: TGTGCCAGCAGCCAAAGAGACAGGGGGCACGGCTACACCTTC. Its protein is CASSQRDRGHGYTF.

This clonotype was seen a handful of times. The chain couples TRBV14 to TRBJ2-5, with 11 bases fitting TRBD2. Germline V CDR1 and CDR2: SGHDN, FVKESK. The CDR3 has 17 residues. V was pared by 4 bases and J by 2 bases, with 9 bases of the junction left unmatched. The CDR3 loop reads CASSPARLAGGQETQYF. DNA of the CDR3: TGTGCCAGCAGCCCCGCACGGCTAGCGGGGGGACAAGAGACCCAGTACTTC.

This clonotype appeared many times. The chain recombines TRBV30 with TRBJ2-7; D unclear. The germline V gene has CDR1 GTSNPN and CDR2 SVGIG (reference sequence). Trimming shortened V by 3 bases and J by 2 bases, and 11 bases separated the two germline ends. This CDR3 contains 13 residues. CDR3 DNA: TGTGCCTGGAGGGACGACGGAACCTACGAGCAGTACGTC. It is translated as CAWRDDGTYEQYV.

In its sample, this clonotype was seen many times. The CDR3 coding sequence is TGTGCCAGCAGCCGGGACTCTGGGGCCAACGTCCTGACTTTC. This translates into CASSRDSGANVLTF. The chain carries TRBV5-4 and TRBJ2-6, with D perhaps TRBD2 (5 bases). CDR3 length equals 14 residues. Germline-derived CDR1 and CDR2 are SGHNT and YYREEE (reference sequence). Trimming removed 4 bases from V and 0 bases from J, with 5 bases in between. Drawing the rest from reference TRBV5-4 and TRBJ2-6, the complete variable domain is ETGVTQSPTHLIKTRGQQVTLRCSSQSGHNTVSWYQQALGQGPQFIFQYYREEENGRGNFPPRFSGLQFPNYSSELNVNALELDDSALYLCASSRDSGANVLTFGAGSRLTVL.

The chain links TRBV29-1 to TRBJ1-2; D might be TRBD1 (6 bases). The CDR3 has 14 amino acids. CDR1 and CDR2 from the germline V gene are SQVTM and ANQGSEA. V was clipped by 0 bases and J by 6 bases, with 14 bases between them. CDR3: CSVEEGGRKNGYTF. Here the CDR3 DNA reads TGCAGCGTTGAAGAGGGGGGGCGCAAGAATGGCTACACCTTC.

This clonotype was counted only a few times. The chain combines TRBV10-2 with TRBJ2-7; D may be TRBD1 or TRBD2 (5 bases each). CDR1 and CDR2 (germline): WSHSY, SAAADI. Trimming cost V 6 bases and J 3 bases, with 15 bases left between them. The CDR3 runs 14 residues. DNA for the CDR3: TGCGCCAGCAGGAGGGACCAGGGAAACTACGAGCAGTACGTC. The encoded protein is CASRRDQGNYEQYV.

The CDR3, as DNA: TGTGCCACTCTAAAGGACCCACAGGGCGGCGAGCAGTACGTC. Translating it yields CATLKDPQGGEQYV. This chain uses TRBV5-5 with TRBJ2-7; possibly TRBD1 for D (6 bases). This CDR3 comprises 14 residues. Germline V CDR1 and CDR2: SGHKS, YYEKEE (reference sequence). V gave up 9 bases and J gave up 6 bases, with 22 bases separating them.

This clonotype was found many times. The rearrangement joins TRBV18 to TRBJ1-5, with D perhaps TRBD1 (5 bases). The length of the CDR3 is 15 residues. Trimming took off 6 bases at V and 2 bases at J, with 14 bases between the two ends. Germline CDR1 KGHSH, CDR2 LQKENI. CDR3 coding DNA: TGTGCCAGCTCTAGGGACCCTGGGGGCAATCAGCCCCAGCATTTT. Its translation is CASSRDPGGNQPQHF.

The genes are TRBV5-1 and TRBJ2-3, with a weak D call TRBD2 (5 bases). This CDR3 contains 13 residues. The V end was cut by 5 bases, the J end by 2 bases, with 9 bases between. The germline gives CDR1 SGHRS, CDR2 YFSETQ. As DNA, the CDR3 is TGCGCCAGCAGTACGAGGGCCACAGATACGCAGTATTTT. Its protein product is CASSTRATDTQYF.

This clonotype was seen a handful of times. This chain links TRBV5-1 with TRBJ2-3; D perhaps matches TRBD1 (6 bases). The length of the CDR3 is 16 residues. Germline CDR1 SGHRS, CDR2 YFSETQ. The ends were cut back, 0 bases at V and 1 base at J, with 12 bases in the middle. The CDR3 loop reads CASSLANRAGTDTQYF. The DNA of the CDR3 is TGCGCCAGCAGCTTGGCTAACAGGGCGGGCACAGATACGCAGTATTTT.

This clonotype was seen at least ten times. V is TRBV9 and J is TRBJ2-5, with D hard to call. CDR1 and CDR2 from the germline V gene are SGDLS and YYNGEE. V shed 0 bases and J shed 2 bases, with 8 bases lying between them. This CDR3 spans 14 amino acids. CDR3 sequence (DNA): TGTGCCAGCAGCGTAGGTAGCTTGCAAGAGACCCAGTACTTC. Residues: CASSVGSLQETQYF.

In its sample, this clonotype was seen many times. The J gene is TRBJ2-7, the V gene TRBV6-1; 10 bases are a match to TRBD2. CDR1 is MNHNS and CDR2 is SASEGT in the germline V gene. V shed 4 bases, J shed 2 bases, and the junction held 8 bases outside the gene matches. The CDR3 runs to 16 residues. The CDR3 DNA reads as TGTGCCAGCAGTGCGAGCGGGGGGGCTGGGACCTACGAGCAGTACGTC. Residues: CASSASGGAGTYEQYV.

This clonotype was recorded at least ten times. The CDR3 region is CASSEGGAYEQYV. The CDR3 DNA is TGTGCCAGCAGTGAAGGGGGTGCCTACGAGCAGTACGTC. The rearrangement links TRBV6-1 to TRBJ2-7; the D is unclear. V lost 1 base and J lost 2, with 6 bases in between. This CDR3 region has 13 residues. The germline gives CDR1 MNHNS, CDR2 SASEGT.

The chain recombines TRBV20-1 with TRBJ2-1; TRBD2 matches at 13 bases. In germline, CDR1 is DFQATT, CDR2 SNEGSKA (reference sequence). This CDR3 spans 15 amino acids. Losses at the gene ends were 0 bases for V and 8 bases for J; bases not matched to a gene: 4. CDR3 amino acids: CSARDRLAGGHEQFF. The CDR3 DNA is TGCAGTGCTAGAGACCGACTAGCGGGGGGTCATGAGCAGTTCTTC.

In its sample, this clonotype was seen many times. The V call is TRBV19, the J call TRBJ1-4, with TRBD1 matching over 10 bases. V lost 6 bases, J lost 5 bases, and 3 bases stayed unmatched. The germline V gene encodes CDR1 LNHDA and CDR2 SQIVND (reference sequence). The CDR3 contains 14 residues. The CDR3 DNA reads TGTGCCAGTAGCCGGGACAGGGGAAATGAAAAACTGTTTTTT. It encodes CASSRDRGNEKLFF.

The chain has TRBV20-1 and TRBJ1-2, with 7 bases identical to TRBD1. Per germline, CDR1 DFQATT and CDR2 SNEGSKA (reference sequence). V lost 0 bases to trimming and J lost 0 bases; unmatched junction nucleotides: 7. CDR3 size: 16 residues. This CDR3 reads CSARESGQRTNYGYTF. In DNA form, the CDR3 reads TGCAGTGCTAGAGAGTCGGGACAGAGGACTAACTATGGCTACACCTTC.